The T cell receptor beta chain under discussion was sequenced for a study of T-cell reconstitution after alpha-beta-depleted transplantation in children. Preparation of the TCRbeta library involved a method that used unique molecular identifiers. TCRdb called the PCR reads again in MiXCR, with one record for every CDR3 protein. The sample has some 500,000 distinct CDR3 sequences, about 30% seen once. V was clipped by 0 bases and J by 9 bases; unmatched bases: 11. This CDR3 is built from 16 residues. The source material was PBMCs from the stem cell graft donor, sampled from the stem cell graft. The chain is built from TRBV12-3 or TRBV12-4 and TRBJ2-1; 7 nucleotides agree with TRBD1. This receptor was taken from a human donor who donated a stem cell graft to a child with aplastic anemia. CDR3 bases: TGTGCCAGCAGTTTAGCGCGCGGTACAGGGGTCGGTGAGCAGTTCTTC. This translates into CASSLARGTGVGEQFF.